This section outlines one TCR beta chain sequence together with its context. Its antigen remains unidentified. Losses at the gene ends were 6 bases for V and 1 base for J; bases not matched to a gene: 8. CDR3 length equals 16 residues. Germline V CDR1 and CDR2: MDHEN, SYDVKM. Assay: immunoSEQ multiplex PCR; the TCRdb copy retains only in-frame clones and omits some. The sample comprises around 1,000,000 clones, around 77% of which are singletons, and 0.89% rests with the top ten. This entry belongs to a study of shared clonotypes between healthy human individuals. Study information: A couple of women and three men aged 18 to 49 served as donors. Study-level findings and limits: The study generally estimated greater richness for naive than memory subsets. Donors were few, which limited the genetic and exposure-history diversity represented.

All donors were healthy HIV-negative adults lacking recent acute infections or vaccinations. This rearrangement joins TRBV28 to TRBJ2-7, with TRBD1 identical over 11 bases. Material for sequencing was memory CD4+ T cells from PBMCs. Subset indicated: CD45RA-negative fraction. The receptor was isolated from a man aged 18 to 35 in good health. Some clones in this sample may be carry-over from other donors' samples. In nucleotides, the CDR3 is TGTGCCAGCAGCCCATCCGGGACAGGGGGTTCCTACGAGCAGTACTTC. The encoded protein is CASSPSGTGGSYEQYF.